The rows below give T cell receptor beta chains drawn from one sample of a study of control samples from healthy donors and cancer patients. Only in-frame clones appear in the TCRdb table, and some are missing; sequencing was by immunoSEQ multiplex PCR. Of approximately 82,000 clones listed, more than 75% are singletons. Sample: blood. All receptors come from a middle-aged man in good health. CDR3s include the opening cysteine and the closing phenylalanine or tryptophan. The D gene is left open where the match is weak. Rows may omit the clone size; those that give it use once, few, many or a size class.

>TRBJ2-5|-|TRBV3-1/TRBV3-2|-
CASSQDRGETQYF
TGTGCCAGCAGCCAGGACCGGGGAGAGACCCAGTACTTC
>TRBJ1-1|-|TRBV29-1|-
CSVIRGETEAFF
TGCAGCGTTATTAGGGGAGAGACTGAAGCTTTCTTT
>TRBJ2-4|once|TRBV18|TRBD1
CASSPTTGSNIQYF
TGTGCCAGCTCACCCACGACAGGGTCGAACATTCAGTACTTC
>TRBJ1-1|-|TRBV20-1|-
CSARAPPNF
TGCAGTGCTAGAGCCCCTCCCAACTTT
>TRBJ2-2|-|TRBV4-1|TRBD2
CASSHSGTSGGDNTGELFF
TGCGCCAGCAGCCATTCCGGGACTAGCGGGGGAGACAACACCGGGGAGCTGTTTTTT
>TRBJ2-4|-|TRBV5-6|TRBD1
CASSLWGTGKNIQYF
TGTGCCAGCAGCTTGTGGGGGACAGGGAAAAACATTCAGTACTTC
>TRBJ1-5|-|TRBV27|TRBD1
CASSPPGQGHQPQHF
TGTGCCAGCAGTCCTCCAGGACAGGGGCATCAGCCCCAGCATTTT
>TRBJ1-5|once|TRBV6-2/TRBV6-3|-
CASSSRHPNQPQHF
TGTGCCAGCAGTTCTCGACACCCTAATCAGCCCCAGCATTTT
>TRBJ1-2|-|TRBV28|TRBD1
CASSSVGTAPGGGYTF
TGTGCCAGCAGTTCCGTCGGGACAGCCCCGGGAGGAGGCTACACCTTC
>TRBJ1-2|once|TRBV2|-
CASSEWVGYTF
TGTGCCAGCAGTGAATGGGTTGGCTACACCTTC
>TRBJ1-2|-|TRBV2|TRBD1
CASSREGQRVYGYTF
TGTGCCAGCAGCCGCGAGGGACAGAGGGTCTATGGCTACACCTTC
>TRBJ1-1|-|TRBV4-3|-
CASSQGGAEAFF
TGCGCCAGCAGCCAAGGGGGAGCTGAAGCTTTCTTT
>TRBJ2-1|-|TRBV7-9|-
CASRLDHYNEQFF
TGTGCCAGCAGACTCGACCACTACAATGAGCAGTTCTTC
>TRBJ1-1|-|TRBV7-2|-
CASSLRVRVEAFF
TGTGCCAGCAGCTTGCGCGTCAGGGTTGAAGCTTTCTTT
>TRBJ1-2|-|TRBV4-3|-
CASSQEGAGANYGYTF
TGCGCCAGCAGCCAAGAAGGGGCAGGGGCTAACTATGGCTACACCTTC
>TRBJ2-1|-|TRBV5-1|TRBD2
CASSLSTSGPVYNEQFF
TGCGCCAGCAGCTTGTCGACTAGCGGGCCCGTATACAATGAGCAGTTCTTC
>TRBJ1-1|-|TRBV19|-
CASSTQLNTEAFF
TGTGCCAGTAGTACACAGCTTAACACTGAAGCTTTCTTT